The present T cell receptor (beta chain) was sequenced within a study of Graves' ophthalmopathy and Graves' hyperthyroidism. The overall study: The study drew peripheral blood at initial diagnosis, before any treatment.

The CDR3 totals 14 residues. Germline V CDR1 and CDR2: KGHSH, LQKENI. Trimming removed 2 bases at V and 2 bases at J, with 7 bases between. The diagnostic workup employed clinical symptoms, serum thyroxine, TRAb, thyroid ultrasound and orbital computed tomography. The source of the PBMCs was 10 ml of fresh peripheral blood. RNA transcripts provided the template for amplifying TCR beta CDR3 regions. The authors performed first-round RT-PCR with HTBI primers and then a second-round multiplex PCR. TCRdb passed the multiplex PCR reads through MiXCR, listing each CDR3 protein once. In the table there are about 370,000 distinct CDR3 sequences, about 15% of which are singletons. This clonotype was seen a handful of times.

This chain uses TRBV18 with TRBJ1-5; D gene unclear. Material: peripheral blood. The receptor's source is an adult woman with stable Graves' hyperthyroidism. Written as DNA, the CDR3 is TGTGCCAGCTCACCAGGGATGGGCAATCAGCCCCAGCATTTT. Amino acid sequence: CASSPGMGNQPQHF. The whole variable domain, filled in from reference TRBV18 and TRBJ1-5, reads NAGVMQNPRHLVRRRGQEARLRCSPMKGHSHVYWYRQLPEEGLKFMVYLQKENIIDESGMPKERFSAEFPKEGPSILRIQQVVRGDSAAYFCASSPGMGNQPQHFGDGTRLSIL.